These 15 T cell receptor beta chains were all obtained from the same sample, sequenced in a study of chemoradiotherapy in HPV16-positive cancers. Sequenced by immunoSEQ multiplex PCR; TCRdb stores in-frame clones only, minus some. Of around 33,000 clones in the sample, about 87% were seen once. The sample consisted of blood, taken from a patient who underwent chemoradiotherapy. These receptors were obtained from a human donor with HPV-associated anogenital cancer.

This clone is a singleton in its sample. The chain joins TRBV2 to TRBJ2-7, with TRBD1 as a possible D gene (7 bases). The CDR3 has 14 residues. V was pared by 6 bases and J by 6 bases, with 18 bases between. The germline V gene has CDR1 SNHLY and CDR2 FYNNEI. CDR3 protein: CASRLGTGEVEQYF. The CDR3 DNA reads as TGTGCCAGCAGACTAGGAACAGGGGAGGTCGAGCAGTACTTC.

In its sample, this clone was seen once. The V and J genes are TRBV29-1 and TRBJ1-1; D unclear. This CDR3 spans 17 amino acids. From germline, CDR1 is SQVTM and CDR2 ANQGSEA. V shed 5 bases and J shed 1 base, with 23 bases lying between them. CDR3 amino acids: CSVTPGYSRLGNTEAFF. In DNA form, the CDR3 reads TGCAGCGTTACCCCGGGCTATAGCAGATTAGGGAACACTGAAGCTTTCTTT.

The rearrangement joins TRBV2 to TRBJ2-6; no definite D call. V was shortened by 4 bases and J by 0 bases, with 4 bases between the two germline ends. The CDR3 runs to 14 residues. Germline V gene lookup returns CDR1 SNHLY and CDR2 FYNNEI. The CDR3 DNA reads as TGTGCCAGCAGTGGCGGCTCTGGGGCCAACGTCCTGACTTTC. This translates into CASSGGSGANVLTF.

With regard to this clone: A read error may account for a junction end that differs from germline. The chain carries TRBV28 and TRBJ2-7; no clear D. The length of the CDR3 is 13 residues. Germline V CDR1 and CDR2: MDHEN, SYDVKM. CDR3 residues: CASSLAPSDEQYF. As DNA, the CDR3 is TGTGCCAGCAGTTTAGCCCCCTCCGACGAGCAGTACTTC.

The chain employs TRBV7-3 and TRBJ2-3; TRBD1 agrees at 10 bases. CDR3 length: 16 residues. Germline loops: CDR1 SGHTA, CDR2 FQGTGA. V trimming: 5 bases; J trimming: 5 bases; junction bases outside the gene matches: 10. This CDR3 is CASSQPGTGAIDTQYF. The CDR3 DNA reads as TGTGCCAGCAGCCAACCCGGGACAGGGGCGATAGATACGCAGTATTTT. The complete variable domain, with remaining parts taken from reference TRBV7-3 and TRBJ2-3, reads GAGVSQTPSNKVTEKGKYVELRCDPISGHTALYWYRQSLGQGPEFLIYFQGTGAADDSGLPNDRFFAVRPEGSVSTLKIQRTERGDSAVYLCASSQPGTGAIDTQYFGPGTRLTVL.

This clone was picked up one time. The rearrangement uses TRBV13 and TRBJ2-5; D is tentatively TRBD1 or TRBD2 (5 bases each). Germline loops: CDR1 PRHDT, CDR2 FYEKMQ (reference sequence). This CDR3 is 13 amino acids long. With 4 bases removed from V and 5 bases from J, the gap between germline ends came to 11 bases. CDR3 coding DNA: TGTGCCAGCAGCTGGGACCTGGGGGAGACCCAGTACTTC. Translating gives CASSWDLGETQYF.

In its sample, this clone was seen once. The rearrangement joins TRBV18 to TRBJ1-1; D not resolved. V was cut by 2 bases and J by 6 bases, with 10 bases left in between. The germline CDR1 and CDR2 sequences are KGHSH and LQKENI. The CDR3 extends over 13 amino acids. The CDR3 loop reads CASSPGQQSEAFF. CDR3 sequence (DNA): TGTGCCAGCTCACCAGGGCAGCAATCTGAAGCTTTCTTT.

The CDR3 DNA is TGTGCCAGCAGCCGCAGAGGTAAACAGGGGAAGAACACTGAAGCTTTCTTT. Amino acids: CASSRRGKQGKNTEAFF. V gene TRBV7-9 combines with J gene TRBJ1-1, with 7 bases that match TRBD1. CDR1 is SEHNR and CDR2 is FQNEAQ in the germline V gene (reference sequence). After removal of 5 bases from V and 1 base from J, the junction contained 13 bases not matched to a gene. The CDR3 is 17 amino acids.

A few counts support this clone. V is TRBV13 and J is TRBJ2-5, with D possibly called TRBD1 or TRBD2 (6 bases each). The germline V and J ends were trimmed by 1 base and 5 bases, with 17 bases remaining between them. Germline V gene data show CDR1 as PRHDT and CDR2 as FYEKMQ (reference sequence). This CDR3 is 16 amino acids long. CDR3 bases: TGTGCCAGCAGCTTAGCTGGTGAGGGGGGCGATGAGACCCAGTACTTC. This gives the protein CASSLAGEGGDETQYF.

This clone was detected once. The chain recombines TRBV5-4 with TRBJ1-1; 8 bases fit TRBD1. V lost 1 base, J lost 9 bases, and 8 bases stayed unmatched. Germline CDR1 reads SGHNT; CDR2 reads YYREEE (reference sequence). The CDR3 extends over 14 amino acids. This chain's CDR3 is CASSLFGTGGKAFF. In DNA form, the CDR3 reads TGTGCCAGCAGCTTGTTCGGGACAGGAGGGAAAGCTTTCTTT.

The chain employs TRBV20-1 and TRBJ2-1; D perhaps matches TRBD1 (6 bases). The CDR3 contains 11 residues. Trimming took 4 bases from V and 6 from J, leaving 7 bases between them. CDR1 DFQATT and CDR2 SNEGSKA come from the germline V gene (reference sequence). In DNA form, the CDR3 reads TGCAGTGCTAAGGACAGCAATGAGCAGTTCTTC. Amino acids: CSAKDSNEQFF.

The V and J genes are TRBV7-9 and TRBJ2-7; D unresolved. The CDR3 is 16 residues long. The germline V and J ends were trimmed by 3 bases and 0 bases, with 15 bases remaining between them. Germline CDR1 is SEHNR and CDR2 is FQNEAQ (reference sequence). CDR3 residues: CASSFSAPYSSYEQYF. CDR3 sequence (DNA): TGTGCCAGCAGCTTTTCCGCCCCATATAGCTCCTACGAGCAGTACTTC.

Notes on this clone: Sequence at one end of the junction differs from germline and may be a read error. V is TRBV7-3 and J is TRBJ2-1; 8 nucleotides agree with TRBD2. The CDR3 spans 14 residues. CDR1 is SGHTA and CDR2 is FQGTGA in the germline V gene. The CDR3: CASSLTSGYNEQFF. DNA of the CDR3: TGTGCCAGCAGCCTAACTAGCGGCTACAATGAGCAGTTCTTC.

This rearrangement joins TRBV28 to TRBJ2-7; D unresolved. V was trimmed by 5 bases and J by 3 bases, leaving 5 bases between them. This CDR3 is 11 amino acids long. Germline V CDR1 and CDR2: MDHEN, SYDVKM. The CDR3 region is CASSTIYEQYF. The CDR3 DNA sequence: TGTGCCAGCAGTACAATCTACGAGCAGTACTTC.

The V and J genes are TRBV28 and TRBJ1-1; the D is unclear. Trimming took off 2 bases at V and 1 base at J, with 8 bases between the two ends. The V gene's germline CDR1 is MDHEN and CDR2 SYDVKM. CDR3 length: 14 residues. This CDR3 reads CASSLRQGNTEAFF. CDR3 DNA: TGTGCCAGCAGTTTAAGGCAAGGGAACACTGAAGCTTTCTTT.